Included here is one TCR beta chain sequence, with context. Only in-frame clones appear in the TCRdb table, and some are missing; sequencing was by immunoSEQ multiplex PCR. Seen here are some 200,000 clones, approximately 91% observed once, and the top ten hold about 0.8%. Unmatched junction bases numbered 9, after V lost 5 bases and J lost 3 bases. The germline CDR1 and CDR2 sequences are SGHNT and YYREEE (reference sequence). The CDR3 contains 15 residues. The data derive from a study of blood T cell repertoires in COVID-19. For the study at large: Some COVID-19 samples were acute and others convalescent; all came from the United States, Italy and Spain.

Sample: PBMCs or T cells enriched from blood (not recorded which). The source of this sequence is a woman in her late teens or twenties who had recovered from COVID-19. V and J are TRBV5-4 and TRBJ2-7; TRBD2 matches 9 bases. The CDR3 reads CASSLTASGIYEQYF. The CDR3 DNA is TGTGCCAGCAGTCTTACGGCTAGCGGGATCTACGAGCAGTACTTC.